This T cell receptor (beta chain) came from a study of blood T cells in healthy people across ages. To note about this clonotype: A junction end diverges from the germline sequence, so it may reflect a read error.

A second PCR, run for about 7 to 11 cycles, used a sample-barcoded 5' primer plus a J-beta primer mix. TCRdb re-called the 5' RACE reads through MiXCR, storing one row per CDR3 protein. The sample consists of around 1,800,000 distinct CDR3 sequences, 35% to 50% of them appearing once. Per the germline V gene, CDR1 is MNHEY and CDR2 is SMNVEV (reference sequence). The CDR3 contains 14 residues. The origin of this receptor is a human donor in good health. This rearrangement joins TRBV27 to TRBJ2-5, with D maybe TRBD1 (6 bases). The source material was blood. The CDR3 loop reads CASSLLRGQETPYF. CDR3 nucleotides: TGTGCCAGCAGTTTATTAAGGGGACAAGAGACCCCGTACTTC.